The next 4 T cell receptor beta chains were all read from a single sample in a study of post-analysis software for immune sequencing data. The TCR beta cDNA libraries contained unique molecular identifiers. TCRdb re-analysed the PCR reads in MiXCR, keeping a single row per CDR3 protein. The data contain approximately 730,000 distinct CDR3 sequences, 40% to 55% of them singletons. Study observations and caveats: There were about five TRBV segments more frequent in patients than controls, and TRBV5-6, TRBV5-1 and TRBV20-1 were among them.

No antigen has been identified for these receptors. The source material was blood. These receptors all stem from a girl aged 10 to 17 with multiple sclerosis.

This clonotype was found a few times. The chain combines TRBV6-1 with TRBJ2-1; 13 nucleotides match TRBD2. The CDR3 consists of 15 residues. Germline lookup yields CDR1 MNHNS and CDR2 SASEGT. V was pared by 6 bases and J by 10 bases, with 9 bases of the junction left unmatched. The CDR3 region is CASRTQGLAGREQFF. The DNA of the CDR3 is TGTGCCAGCAGAACACAGGGACTAGCGGGACGGGAGCAGTTCTTC.

The chain couples TRBV6-5 to TRBJ2-1; TRBD1 might be the D (8 bases). Germline V lookup: CDR1 MNHEY, CDR2 SVGAGI. V gave up 5 bases and J gave up 8 bases, with 19 bases separating them. The CDR3 has 15 amino acids. This CDR3 is CASSQDREGRHEQFF. The CDR3 DNA reads TGTGCCAGCAGTCAGGACAGGGAGGGGCGTCATGAGCAGTTCTTC.

The table lists this clonotype with a few counts. This chain uses TRBV25-1 with TRBJ2-5, with TRBD1 as a possible D gene (5 bases). V was cut by 2 bases and J by 2 bases, with 6 bases left in between. The CDR3 covers 13 residues. The germline gives CDR1 MGHDK, CDR2 SYGVNS. CDR3 coding DNA: TGTGCCAGCAGTGAAAGGGGACAAGAGACCCAGTACTTC. This sequence encodes CASSERGQETQYF.

CDR3 sequence reads: CASSPITGPQETQYF. CDR3 DNA sequence: TGTGCCAGCAGCCCAATCACAGGACCGCAAGAGACCCAGTACTTC. The chain is built from TRBV7-8 and TRBJ2-5; tentatively, D is TRBD1 (5 bases). CDR3 length equals 15 residues. Trimming shortened V by 5 bases and J by 2 bases, and 15 bases separated the two germline ends. CDR1 SGHVS and CDR2 FQNEAQ come from the germline V gene. Drawing the rest from reference TRBV7-8 and TRBJ2-5, the complete variable domain is GAGVSQSPRYKVAKRGQDVALRCDPISGHVSLFWYQQALGQGPEFLTYFQNEAQLDKSGLPSDRFFAERPEGSVSTLKIQRTQQEDSAVYLCASSPITGPQETQYFGPGTRLLVL.